Given below is one T cell receptor beta chain in context. The antigen it recognizes is unknown. No clone much larger than this one lies a single base away; base qualities are absent. Participants in the prospective study were enrolled through a virtual design, were aged 18 to 89 years, and lived in roughly 24 United States geographic areas. In the prospective study, cohorts were assigned on the basis of participant-reported clinical history obtained from a screening survey and a study questionnaire. ImmuneRACE Cohort 3 recovered participants were defined by two consecutive negative NP/OP PCR tests, healthcare professional clearance, or symptom resolution. Each participant in the prospective study had whole blood, serum and a nasopharyngeal or oropharyngeal swab collected by mobile phlebotomists. Additional blood draws and questionnaires over an approximately two-month period could optionally be provided by prospective study participants. Before DNA extraction, blood samples from the prospective study were shipped at room temperature or frozen.

TCRbeta CDR3 regions were amplified from genomic DNA by means of the immunoSEQ Assay, a bias-controlled multiplex PCR. The original pipeline was this. Nucleated cell counts per sample were estimated from amplification of reference gene primers within the assay. To quantify the absolute abundance of each unique TCRbeta CDR3 rearrangement, sequence reads were collapsed and filtered. For each sample, productive Simpson clonality was calculated as the square root of Simpson's diversity index over productive rearrangements. TCRdb mirrors the immuneACCESS table, restricted to in-frame sequences. Some clones are absent from its copies; in checked studies, under half trace to an unresolved V gene, and the reason for the others is unknown. D and trimming come from the DNA, and the V and J calls and clone size come from that table. For this sample the table gives around 290,000 clones, of which around nine tenths were detected only once. The ten largest clonotypes hold about 2.7% of the sample.

This sample is drawn from a study of blood T cell repertoires in COVID-19 (dated by TCRdb to about 2020). A note on the overall study: Samples covering the acute and convalescent phases of COVID-19 were provided by collaborators in the United States, Italy and Spain. The prospective study material was composed of cDNA or gDNA derived from T cells, B-cell-depleted T cells, or PBMCs. The dataset comprised deeply sampled blood TCRbeta repertoires from subjects exposed to, actively infected with, or recovered from COVID-19. The repertoires were released in a freely available public database intended as a resource for research on the immune response to SARS-CoV-2. Samples came from the ongoing ImmuneRACE study (first 160 participants) plus 1,254 subjects from 6 global collaborators. Sample metadata almost always included a de-identified subject ID, COVID-19 status, age in years and sex. Where HLA class I and class II types were available, the types were taken from metadata supplied by the sample provider, not from assay-based typing.

Unmatched junction bases come to 9, with V trimmed by 0 bases and J by 3 bases. Spanning cysteine to phenylalanine, the CDR3 consists of 17 amino acids. Just the 51-base CDR3 DNA is kept, in frame starting at base 1. The germline V gene encodes CDR1 SGHAT and CDR2 FQNNGV. Overall study outcomes, separate from this receptor: How much clinical and demographic metadata was included differed by source and by participant, and the metadata was provided uncurated.

Sequencing input: PBMCs or T cells enriched from blood (not recorded which). The clonotype originates from a young woman who had recovered from COVID-19. The sequence links TRBV11-2 to TRBJ1-2; 8 bases in between match TRBD1. This receptor carries the CDR3 CASSLEAGGIVYYGYTF. The bases are TGTGCCAGCAGCTTAGAGGCAGGGGGCATCGTGTACTATGGCTACACCTTC. The CDR3 plus the reference TRBV11-2 and TRBJ1-2 genes for the other parts give the full variable domain: EAGVAQSPRYKIIEKRQSVAFWCNPISGHATLYWYQQILGQGPKLLIQFQNNGVVDDSQLPKDRFSAERLKGVDSTLKIQPAKLEDSAVYLCASSLEAGGIVYYGYTFGSGTRLTVV.